This record concerns one TCR beta chain sequence. CDR1 is LGHNA, CDR2 YNFKEQ, per germline. The CDR3 sequence is 14 residues long. Deletions cut 1 base from V and 1 base from J, with 8 bases between. This sample is drawn from a study of blood T cell repertoires in COVID-19. Study-level background: Donors in the United States, Italy and Spain gave samples during acute or convalescent COVID-19. PBMCs, B-cell-depleted T cells, or T cells provided the cDNA or gDNA that made up the material.

Original analysis: For nucleated cells, counts were estimated from reference gene primer amplification. Assay: immunoSEQ multiplex PCR; the TCRdb copy retains only in-frame clones and omits some. V, J and clone size are those of that table, while D and trimming were read from the DNA. This sample has 150,000 to 200,000 clones; 85% occur once, and the top ten carry 3% to 4%. The TCR originated in a human donor with acute or convalescent COVID-19. The donor label of this sample is uncertain. The specimen was peripheral blood. The V and J genes are TRBV4-2 and TRBJ2-7; D is ambiguous. The CDR3 loop reads CASSQVAVSYEQYF. DNA for the CDR3: TGTGCCAGCAGCCAAGTGGCGGTATCCTACGAGCAGTACTTC.